The sample holds many counts of the clone carrying this T cell receptor (beta chain). Its specificity is not known. The sample belongs to a study of human T cells and chemical hapten exposure. V lost 8 bases and J 5 bases, leaving 15 bases between the germline ends. The CDR3 runs 13 residues. CDR1 is MNHEY and CDR2 is SVGAGI in the germline V gene. Library preparation tagged each individual cDNA molecule with a unique molecular identifier. From the RACE reads, TCRdb called clonotypes with MiXCR, one entry per CDR3 protein. The table shows around 300,000 distinct CDR3 sequences, with over 7.5% occurring only once. The time point here: pre-sensitization, week 0. The treatment was: therapeutic diphenylcyclopropenone sensitization with weekly scalp DPC. The template was total RNA from unfractionated whole blood. Study-wide results and limits: In comparison with controls, expanded TCRs gave rise to a significantly larger number of large CDR3 similarity clusters.

The chain recombines TRBV6-5 with TRBJ1-1, with D possibly being TRBD1 (5 bases). This clonotype was obtained from a man between 18 and 35 years old with alopecia areata. Some clones in this sample may be carry-over from other donors' samples. The source was whole blood, collected in connection with sensitization to the hapten diphenylcyclopropenone (DPC). The CDR3 sequence is CASAGGFGTEAFF. In DNA, the CDR3 is TGTGCCAGCGCCGGGGGGTTCGGAACTGAAGCTTTCTTT.